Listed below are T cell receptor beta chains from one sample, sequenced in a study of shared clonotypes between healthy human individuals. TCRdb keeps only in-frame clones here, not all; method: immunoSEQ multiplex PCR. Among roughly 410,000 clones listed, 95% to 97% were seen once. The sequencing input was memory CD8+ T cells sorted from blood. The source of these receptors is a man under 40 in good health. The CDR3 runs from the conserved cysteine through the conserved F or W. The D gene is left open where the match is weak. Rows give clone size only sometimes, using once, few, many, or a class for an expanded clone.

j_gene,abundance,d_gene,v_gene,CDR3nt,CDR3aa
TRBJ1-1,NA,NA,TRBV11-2,TGTGCCAGCAGCTTAAACACTGAAGCTTTCTTT,CASSLNTEAFF
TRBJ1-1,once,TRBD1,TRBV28,TGTGCCAGCAGCAGACAGGGAAGGGTGGGGACTGAAGCTTTCTTT,CASSRQGRVGTEAFF
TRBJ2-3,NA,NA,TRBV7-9,TGTGCCAGCAGCTTATCTAGGAACACAGATACGCAGTATTTT,CASSLSRNTDTQYF
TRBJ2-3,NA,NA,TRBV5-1,TGCGCCAGCAGCTTTGGCGACCGGTTGACGCAGTATTTT,CASSFGDRLTQYF
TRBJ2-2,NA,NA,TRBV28,TGTGCCAGCAGTTTCCCGGGGCTTTACACCGGGGAGCTGTTTTTT,CASSFPGLYTGELFF
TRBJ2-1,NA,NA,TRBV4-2,TGTGCCAGCAGCCAAGAGCGATCCTACAATGAGCAGTTCTTC,CASSQERSYNEQFF
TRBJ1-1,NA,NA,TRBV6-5,TGTGCCAGCAGTTACCGGTGGGCAGGGACCACTGAAGCTTTCTTT,CASSYRWAGTTEAFF
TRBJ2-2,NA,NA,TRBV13,TGTGCCAGCAGCTTAGTGTCTTCCACCGGGGAGCTGTTTTTT,CASSLVSSTGELFF
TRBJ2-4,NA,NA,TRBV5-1,TGCGCCAGCAGCTTGGCCTCGGAGGACGGACTAGCCAAAAACATTCAGTACTTC,CASSLASEDGLAKNIQYF
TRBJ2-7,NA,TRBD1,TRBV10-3,TGTGCCACCCTTCAGGGGGATCCCTACGAGCAGTACTTC,CATLQGDPYEQYF
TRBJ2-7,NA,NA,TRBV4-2,TGTGCCAGCAGCCAAGAACGGGGGAGCTCCTACGAGCAGTACTTC,CASSQERGSSYEQYF
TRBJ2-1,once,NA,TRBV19,TGTGCCAGTAGTATTACCCCCGACCTAGCTTCTTACTACAATGAGCAGTTCTTC,CASSITPDLASYYNEQFF
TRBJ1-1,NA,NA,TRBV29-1,TGCAGCGTTGAAGATCCGGCAGGGACTGAAGCTTTCTTT,CSVEDPAGTEAFF
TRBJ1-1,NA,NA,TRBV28,TGTGCCAGCACGGGGCGTGAAGCTTTCTTT,CASTGREAFF
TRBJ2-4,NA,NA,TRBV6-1,TGTGCCAGCGTTAGTTGGTCAGGCCTAGACATTCAGTACTTC,CASVSWSGLDIQYF
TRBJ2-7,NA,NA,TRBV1,TGCACCAGCAGCCAAGGGACTAGCGGGAGCGAGCAGTACTTC,CTSSQGTSGSEQYF
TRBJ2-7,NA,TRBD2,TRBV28,TGTGCCAGCAGTTTAAACAGCGGGAGTCTCGAGCAGTACTTC,CASSLNSGSLEQYF
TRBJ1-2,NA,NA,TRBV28,TGTGCCAGCAGTTTCTCAGGGAGCTATGGCTACACCTTC,CASSFSGSYGYTF
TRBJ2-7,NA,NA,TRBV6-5,TGTGCCAGCAGTCCCGGCGGACCTGAGGAGCAGTACTTC,CASSPGGPEEQYF
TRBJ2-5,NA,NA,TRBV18,TGTGCCAGCTCTCCCCAGCGGCAAGAGACCCAGTACTTC,CASSPQRQETQYF
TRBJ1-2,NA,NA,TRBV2,TGTGCCAGCAGTGAAGGGGACAACTATGGCTACACCTTC,CASSEGDNYGYTF
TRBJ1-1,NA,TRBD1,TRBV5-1,TGCGCCAGCAGCTTTGATGTCGGGGGGACAGGGATGCCTTTCTTT,CASSFDVGGTGMPFF
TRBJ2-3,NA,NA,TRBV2,TGTGCCAGCGGGTCTACCAACACAGATACGCAGTATTTT,CASGSTNTDTQYF
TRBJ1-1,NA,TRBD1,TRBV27,TGTGCCAGCAGTCCCTGGACAGGGGGAGCTTTCTTT,CASSPWTGGAFF
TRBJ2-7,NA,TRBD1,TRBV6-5,TGTGCCAGCAGTTACCGGGACAGGGGTTACGAGCAGTACTTC,CASSYRDRGYEQYF
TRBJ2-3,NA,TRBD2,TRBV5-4,TGTGCCAGCAGCTTTACTAGCGGCCCCAGTGATACGCAGTATTTT,CASSFTSGPSDTQYF
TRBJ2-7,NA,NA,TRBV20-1,TGCAGTGCTAGATCTGGACCATATCAGTACTTC,CSARSGPYQYF
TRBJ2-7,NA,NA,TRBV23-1,TGCGCCAGCAGTCAACCCCCCATTTTGGGTTACGAGCAGTACTTC,CASSQPPILGYEQYF
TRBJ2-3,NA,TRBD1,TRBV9,TGTGCCAGCAGCGTAGAGGGGACAGGGGGCACAGATACGCAGTATTTT,CASSVEGTGGTDTQYF
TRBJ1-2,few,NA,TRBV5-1,TGCGCCAGCAGCTTGGTTCTGGGTAACTACACCTTC,CASSLVLGNYTF
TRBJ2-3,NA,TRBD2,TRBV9,TGTGCCAGCAGCGTAGCAGGACTAGCGGTAAGCACAGATACGCAGTATTTT,CASSVAGLAVSTDTQYF
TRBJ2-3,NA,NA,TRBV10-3,TGTGCCATCAGTGAGTTGGGCAGAACCACAGATACGCAGTATTTT,CAISELGRTTDTQYF
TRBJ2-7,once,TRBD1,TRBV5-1,TGCGCCAGCAGCTTGGACCACAGGGGAATCTACGAGCAGTACTTC,CASSLDHRGIYEQYF
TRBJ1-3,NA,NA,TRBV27,TGTGCCAGCAGTCTAGGGAGGACTGGAAACACCATATATTTT,CASSLGRTGNTIYF
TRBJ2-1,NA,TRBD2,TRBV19,TGTGCCAGTAGTACTTTACTAGCGGGAACCTACAATGAGCAGTTCTTC,CASSTLLAGTYNEQFF
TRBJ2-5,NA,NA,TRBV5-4,TGTGCCAGCAGCTTGGACCCAAAGCGGTGGCAAGAGACCCAGTACTTC,CASSLDPKRWQETQYF
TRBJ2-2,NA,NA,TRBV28,TGTGCCAGCAGTCGTTGGACGAACACCGGGGAGCTGTTTTTT,CASSRWTNTGELFF
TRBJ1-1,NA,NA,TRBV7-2,TGTGCCAGCAGCTTAAGGCGGGTATTGGGTGAAGCTTTCTTT,CASSLRRVLGEAFF
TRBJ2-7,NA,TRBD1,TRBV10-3,TGTGCCATCAGTGGAGCTAACCGGGACAGGGTGTTGAAGCAGTACTTC,CAISGANRDRVLKQYF
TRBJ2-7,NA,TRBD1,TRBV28,TGTGCCAGCAGCACCTCAGGGGGCCCCTACGAGCAGTACTTC,CASSTSGGPYEQYF
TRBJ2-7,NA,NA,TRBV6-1,TGTGCCAGCAGTGAAGCCAGGGATGTGGACGAGCAGTACTTC,CASSEARDVDEQYF
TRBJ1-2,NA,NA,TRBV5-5,TGTGCCAGCAGACTAACAGGGAACTATGGCTACACCTTC,CASRLTGNYGYTF
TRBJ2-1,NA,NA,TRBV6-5,TGTGCCAGCAGTTCAGGGGCGAAACACCGTAAGTTCTTC,CASSSGAKHRKFF
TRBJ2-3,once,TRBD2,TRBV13,TGTGCCAGCAGCTTGGTAGGGAGACTAGCGAAGCATACGCAGTATTTT,CASSLVGRLAKHTQYF
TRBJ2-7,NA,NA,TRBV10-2,TGCGCCAGCCGGGACCCGAGCTACGAGCAGTACTTC,CASRDPSYEQYF
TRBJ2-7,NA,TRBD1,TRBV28,TGTGCCAGCAGTGCCCCGGGACAGGGCTGTTGCGAGCAGTACTTC,CASSAPGQGCCEQYF
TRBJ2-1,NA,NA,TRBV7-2,TGTGCCAGCACCCCCCCACGGGAGATGGGGAAGTTTGAGCAGTTCTTC,CASTPPREMGKFEQFF
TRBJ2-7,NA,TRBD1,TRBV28,TGTGCCAGCAGCCACCGACAGGGGCATCCCTACGAGCAGTACTTC,CASSHRQGHPYEQYF
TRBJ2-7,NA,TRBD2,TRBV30,TGTGCCTGGGGGGGACTAGCGCTCTACGAGCAGTACTTC,CAWGGLALYEQYF
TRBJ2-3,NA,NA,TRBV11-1,TGTGCCAGCAGCTTAGAGGTCGGAGATACGCAGTATTTT,CASSLEVGDTQYF